This T cell receptor (beta chain) was identified during a study of shared clonotypes between healthy human individuals. Original handling: ImmunoSEQ only sent back junction sequences with no quality scores, so filtering was done differently. Profiling relied on immunoSEQ multiplex PCR, and the TCRdb table lists in-frame clones only, not all of them. V and J calls and clone size are those listed in that table; D and trimming were worked out from the DNA. The profile shows approximately 640,000 clones, around 91% of them singletons. Sequencing was done on a sample of memory CD8+ T cells from PBMCs. Subset reported: CD45RO+ cells pooled with CCR7-negative TemRA cells. The clonotype was recovered from a man between 18 and 35 years old in good health. Some clones in this sample may be carry-over from other donors' samples.

The CDR3 reads CASSYRGRDEQYF. For the CDR3, the DNA is TGTGCCAGCAGTTACAGGGGGCGCGACGAGCAGTACTTC. The chain recombines TRBV27 with TRBJ2-7, with 9 bases matching TRBD1. Germline lookup yields CDR1 MNHEY and CDR2 SMNVEV (reference sequence). V shed 4 bases and J 5 bases; nucleotides not matched to a gene: 3. There are 13 residues in the CDR3.